What follows is one T cell receptor (beta chain) and its context. Antigen: not known. Germline values: CDR1 ENHRY, CDR2 SYGVKD. This CDR3 is built from 15 residues. J gave up 5 bases and V 6 bases, and 11 bases lay outside the gene matches. This specimen comes from a study of cytomegalovirus exposure and HLA in healthy donors. Overall study context: About 200 million T cells yielded approximately 100 million unique TCR beta sequences, as an earlier analysis found.

Researchers ran the PCR with 60 Vbeta and 13 Jbeta primers. Methods used by the authors: Later, 80 million or so unique TCR beta chains were counted in an analysis, and some 9.9 million of them were shared. Method: immunoSEQ multiplex PCR; TCRdb's copy keeps in-frame clones and lacks some. V, J and clone size derive from that table, while D and trimming were established from the DNA sequence. This table has roughly 180,000 clones, about 80% appearing once. Study results and caveats: Of the V segments, some could not be distinguished, including TRBV6-2 and TRBV6-3, and were excluded. Information on immune exposure was restricted to one variable (CMV serostatus).

The sequenced sample consisted of PBMCs. The chain is built from TRBV10-3 and TRBJ1-2; 8 nucleotides align to TRBD1. This clonotype was sampled from a woman aged 55-69 years in good health and CMV-seropositive. In DNA, the CDR3 is TGTGCCATCAGCCGGACAGGGTCGAGACTATATGGCTACACCTTC. This sequence encodes CAISRTGSRLYGYTF.